The sequence of this T cell receptor beta chain was determined in a study of cytomegalovirus exposure and HLA in healthy donors (dated by TCRdb to 2017 to 2019). Notes on the research overall: An earlier analysis of some 600 of the donors reported 276 Gb of sequence data and 117 million unique TCR beta sequences obtained from approximately 180 million T cells. A separate validation cohort of approximately 120 different subjects was used in addition to the roughly 620-subject first cohort. To predict cytomegalovirus infection status, the study brought together high-throughput TCR immunosequencing, statistical association of individual TCRs with disease status, and machine learning. Approximately 300 gigabases of sequencing data and 75 million to 85 million unique TCR sequences made up an early release that covered several hundred HLA-typed donors. A later analysis re-analyzed previously published TCR beta repertoires from 500 to 700 donors and added high-resolution HLA genotyping to study TCR occurrence patterns. Because of strong linkage in the cohort, a few DR-DQ haplotypes were treated as single units for association and clustering. Both class I and class II loci were covered by HLA typing, at four-digit resolution. Donor age, sex, ethnicity and CMV serostatus were collected together with the repertoire data. The study profiled the T cell repertoires of some 610 subjects by immunosequencing and related them to cytomegalovirus serostatus. An earlier analysis of fewer than 750 of the donors used high-throughput TCR beta sequencing to judge whether each TCR beta V gene segment behaved as functional or pseudogenic. A later genetic analysis used genome-wide SNP genotypes for about 55% of the 666 donors, treating that subset as a discovery cohort. Rather than using new phenotypic data, the later analysis identified candidate immune exposures from TCR beta sequences and from how often those sequences occurred across donors. Typing coverage differed by locus: A, B, C, DRB1 and DQB1 were typed in roughly 620-630 donors, DQA1 in approximately 520, DPA1 in roughly 590, and DPB1 in around 440. The genetic ancestry cluster associated with self-reported Caucasian donors included 81% of the roughly 400 genotyped donors. The study aimed to test whether signatures of past pathogen exposure could be identified by cataloging public T cell receptors. All discovery cohort repertoires had been generated on a single sequencing platform. Among roughly 400 genotyped donors of the cohort, an average of around 240,000 unique TCR beta nucleotide sequences were sequenced per donor, roughly 20% of them non-productive.

The study at large found these results: The only immune exposure information available for the cohort was CMV serostatus. A further reported finding was that TCR beta sequences accurately predicted the HLA-A and HLA-B alleles for most subjects in the first cohort. Cytomegalovirus status was reported to be diagnosed by the classifier with high specificity and sensitivity in both the original and validation cohorts. In a later analysis, HLA-associated TCR beta chains showed more clonal expansion and lower generation probabilities than non-associated chains that were equally common. Correlated functional status among segregating V segments might be attributable to linkage disequilibrium, but an unknown experimental factor could not be ruled out. According to a later genetic analysis, donors in an Asian-associated ancestry cluster had fewer N-insertions in productive TCRs than the roughly 700-donor mean. When HLA alleles, especially DR and DQ, strongly co-occurred, attributing TCR associations to individual alleles was difficult. A cluster of highly shared sequence variants was judged likely to be a technical artifact of the sequencing pipeline. Several of the top co-occurrence clusters appeared to be linked to parvovirus B19, influenza, CMV and Epstein-Barr virus, according to a later analysis. According to a later analysis, most CMV-associated TCR beta chains appeared to be HLA-restricted, and the HLA associations seemed to be driven largely by CMV exposure. In this cohort, only TCR beta chains were sequenced, and detectable features were limited by the absence of alpha or paired-chain data. While some public TCRs were present in many individuals, most TCR sequences turned up only very rarely across donors. Broadly in line with IMGT annotations, most TCR beta V segments showed up in productive rearrangements about 87% or about 30% of the time in an earlier analysis of 587 of the donors. In the study, 164 TCR beta chains were listed as associated with cytomegalovirus. The presence/absence analyses assumed that sequencing depth was roughly uniform across donors, and that assumption may not be true. Some IMGT-functional V segments, including TRBV6-2 and TRBV6-3, could not be told apart with the 87-base-pair reads, so those segments were excluded. In a later analysis, TCR association rates were found to vary across HLA loci, with the most associated TCRs seen for DRB1 alleles and the fewest for HLA-C alleles. V-gene and J-gene trimming of TCR beta chains was associated with a missense DCLRE1C variant in a later genetic analysis, and the association was replicated in an independent cohort. In a later analysis, some 17,000 TCR beta sequences were associated with specific HLA alleles at a false discovery rate of 0.05. Because counts were too low, seventeen rarely observed V segments, including chromosome 9 orphons, were left out of the earlier analysis of some 600 of the donors. The authors suggested that the approach could potentially be generalized to other disease states and immunological phenotypes. HLA typing was unavailable for some donors at each locus, so association tests used only the typed subset. In vitro tests confirmed that a few of the cytomegalovirus-associated TCR beta chains recognize cytomegalovirus antigens.

The cohort consisted of 650 to 850 healthy bone marrow donors. At the time of sampling, all cohort members were nominally healthy, though unrecorded immune exposures were likely present. The donor was CMV seropositive and was included in the group of about 290 seropositive cohort members. Every donor gave a peripheral blood sample, and the peripheral blood mononuclear cells from that sample were used for TCR beta sequencing. Genomic DNA extraction from the blood cell samples was performed with the Qiagen DNeasy Blood Extraction Kit. The library was made by the immunoSEQ multiplex PCR assay. A mixture of 60 forward primers for TCR Vbeta segments and 13 reverse primers for TCR Jbeta segments was used in the multiplex PCR. A multiplex PCR assay on genomic DNA amplified the CDR3 region of rearranged TCR beta genes. The Illumina HiSeq System was used to sequence the amplified TCR beta libraries as 87-base-pair reads. The original methods were these. In a later analysis, about 80 million unique TCR beta chains were counted across the 500 to 700 repertoires, and about 9.9 million of these chains were shared by at least two donors. A nearest-neighbor algorithm error-corrected the raw reads and collapsed the reads into unique sequences, merging closely related sequences to remove PCR and sequencing errors. Alignment of CDR3 sequences to IMGT reference sequences was used to assign V, D and J gene segments. For a sequence to be retained, a match of at least six nucleotides to both a V gene segment and a J gene segment was required. Rearrangements were classified as productive when the CDR3 lacked stop codons and remained in frame with V and J, and all other rearrangements were classified as non-productive. Following IMGT convention, CDR3 was defined as the stretch from the second conserved V-encoded cysteine to the conserved J-encoded phenylalanine. The earlier analysis of about 500 of the donors excluded sequences that lacked an unambiguous match to a single V gene segment. In an earlier analysis of approximately 610 of the donors, V segments were called functional above 56.7% productive rearrangements and were called segregating when the between-donor standard deviation exceeded 5%. A statistical classification framework was developed to diagnose cytomegalovirus status using the catalog of TCR beta chain sequences. V and J gene assignment, in a later analysis, came from comparing TCR nucleotide sequences with IMGT/GENE-DB human TR gene sequences. Using the TCRdist pipeline, a later analysis assigned CDR3 sequences along with most-parsimonious VDJ recombination scenarios. In a later analysis, every TCR beta chain was defined by the combination of its CDR3 amino acid sequence and its V-gene family, and reads without a unique V-gene family were dropped. In a later analysis, some 600 highly shared, low-generation-probability nucleotide sequences were removed to address suspected cross-contamination and a sequencing artifact. A later analysis calculated a clonal expansion index for each public chain from normalized within-repertoire ranks of inferred template counts. Generation probabilities in a later analysis came from a VDJ recombination model fitted to out-of-frame rearrangements, and those results were checked against IGoR. In a later analysis, TCR-TCR, TCR-HLA and TCR-CMV co-occurrence was scored with hypergeometric tests, and a repertoire-size bias correction was applied to TCR pairs. In a later analysis, false discovery rates were estimated by permuting HLA or CMV assignments 20 times. In a later analysis, co-occurring TCRs were grouped using DBSCAN, with TCRdist sequence similarity added in when clustering inside HLA-allele-positive subsets. For co-occurrence clustering, repertoires with fewer than 30,000 or more than 120,000 public chains were excluded, along with roughly 5 repertoires with anomalous nucleotide sharing. TCRdb stores this immuneACCESS table with in-frame sequences only. Part of the clones is absent; in the studies checked, under half of the shortfall reflects unresolved V genes, and no reason is known for the rest. V and J calls and clone size come straight from that table; D and trimming were deduced from the DNA. The sample data list approximately 110,000 clones, and more than 60% of these were observed just once. The ten most abundant clones make up 13% of the sample.

V is pruned by 4 bases and J by 8 bases, leaving 16 bases of the junction without a gene match. CDR1 and CDR2, per the germline V gene, are SGDLS and YYNGEE. The CDR3, cysteine through phenylalanine, is 17 amino acids long. Just the 51-base CDR3 DNA is kept, in frame starting at base 1. A remark on this clone: The antigen this receptor binds is unknown. Base qualities are missing; no much larger clone stands one base away.

Recombination connected TRBV9 to TRBJ2-1; 9 bases in the junction line up with TRBD1. Specimen: PBMCs. This TCR came from a woman aged 55-70 years in good health and CMV-seropositive. The base sequence is TGTGCCAGCAGCTCGGGTATCGGGACAGGGCCCGGCGATGAGCAGTTCTTC. It translates to CASSSGIGTGPGDEQFF.